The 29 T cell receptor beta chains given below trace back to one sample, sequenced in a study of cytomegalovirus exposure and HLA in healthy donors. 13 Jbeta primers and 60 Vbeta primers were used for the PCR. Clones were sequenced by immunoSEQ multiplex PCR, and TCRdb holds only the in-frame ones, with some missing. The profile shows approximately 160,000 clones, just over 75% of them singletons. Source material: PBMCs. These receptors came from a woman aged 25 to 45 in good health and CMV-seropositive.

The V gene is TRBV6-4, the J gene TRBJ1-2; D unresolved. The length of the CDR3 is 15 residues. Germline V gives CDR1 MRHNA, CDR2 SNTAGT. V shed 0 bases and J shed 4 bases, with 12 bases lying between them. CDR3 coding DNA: TGTGCCAGCAGTGACTCGAAGGAGGGTCTCTATGGCTACACCTTC. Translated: CASSDSKEGLYGYTF.

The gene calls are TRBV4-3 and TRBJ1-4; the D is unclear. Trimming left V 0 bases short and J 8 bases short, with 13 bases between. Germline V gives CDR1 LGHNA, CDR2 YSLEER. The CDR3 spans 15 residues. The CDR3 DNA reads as TGCGCCAGCAGCCAAGATACGGGAAACGGGGAAAAACTGTTTTTT. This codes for CASSQDTGNGEKLFF.

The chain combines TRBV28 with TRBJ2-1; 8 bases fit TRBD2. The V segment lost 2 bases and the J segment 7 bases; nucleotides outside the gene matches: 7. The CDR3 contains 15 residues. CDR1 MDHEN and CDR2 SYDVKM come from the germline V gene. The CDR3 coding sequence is TGTGCCAGCAGTTTAATGGCTAGCGGGTTAAATGAGCAGTTCTTC. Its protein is CASSLMASGLNEQFF.

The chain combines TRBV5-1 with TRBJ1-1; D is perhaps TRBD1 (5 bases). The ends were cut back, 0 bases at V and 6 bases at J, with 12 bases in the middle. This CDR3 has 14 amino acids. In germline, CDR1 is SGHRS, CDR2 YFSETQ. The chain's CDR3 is CASSLAGQPPEAFF. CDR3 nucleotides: TGCGCCAGCAGCTTGGCTGGACAACCCCCTGAAGCTTTCTTT. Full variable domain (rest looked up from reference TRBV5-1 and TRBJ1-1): KAGVTQTPRYLIKTRGQQVTLSCSPISGHRSVSWYQQTPGQGLQFLFEYFSETQRNKGNFPGRFSGRQFSNSRSEMNVSTLELGDSALYLCASSLAGQPPEAFFGQGTRLTVV.

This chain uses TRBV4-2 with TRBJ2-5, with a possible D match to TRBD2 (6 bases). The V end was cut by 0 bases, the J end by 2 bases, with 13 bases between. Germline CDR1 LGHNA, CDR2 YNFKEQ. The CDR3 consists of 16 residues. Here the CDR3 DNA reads TGTGCCAGCAGCCAAGATTCGGCTAGCGTACAAGAGACCCAGTACTTC. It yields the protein CASSQDSASVQETQYF.

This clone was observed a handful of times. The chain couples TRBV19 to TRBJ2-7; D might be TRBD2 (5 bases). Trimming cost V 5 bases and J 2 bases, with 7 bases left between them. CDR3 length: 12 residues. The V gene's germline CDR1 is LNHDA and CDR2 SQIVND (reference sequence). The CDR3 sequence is CASSEGTYEQYF. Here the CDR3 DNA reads TGTGCCAGTAGTGAGGGCACCTACGAGCAGTACTTC.

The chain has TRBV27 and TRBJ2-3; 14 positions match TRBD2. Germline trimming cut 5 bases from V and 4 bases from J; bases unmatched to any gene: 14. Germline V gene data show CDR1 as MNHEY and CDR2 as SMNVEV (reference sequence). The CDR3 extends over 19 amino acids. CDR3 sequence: CASSPFSPGLAGEADTQYF. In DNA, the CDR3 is TGTGCCAGCAGTCCATTCTCACCGGGACTAGCGGGAGAGGCAGATACGCAGTATTTT.

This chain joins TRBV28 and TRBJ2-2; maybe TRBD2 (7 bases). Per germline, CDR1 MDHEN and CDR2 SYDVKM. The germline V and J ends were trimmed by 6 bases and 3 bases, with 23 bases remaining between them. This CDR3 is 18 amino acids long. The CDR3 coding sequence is TGTGCCAGCAGCCCCTACCGGGGGGCGCCCCAATACACCGGGGAGCTGTTTTTT. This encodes CASSPYRGAPQYTGELFF.

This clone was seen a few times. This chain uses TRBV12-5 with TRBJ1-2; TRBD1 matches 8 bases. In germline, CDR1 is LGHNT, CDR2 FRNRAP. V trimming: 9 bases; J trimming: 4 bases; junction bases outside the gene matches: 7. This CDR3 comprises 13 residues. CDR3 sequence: CASTGGISYGYTF. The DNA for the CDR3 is TGTGCTAGCACAGGGGGGATTAGCTATGGCTACACCTTC.

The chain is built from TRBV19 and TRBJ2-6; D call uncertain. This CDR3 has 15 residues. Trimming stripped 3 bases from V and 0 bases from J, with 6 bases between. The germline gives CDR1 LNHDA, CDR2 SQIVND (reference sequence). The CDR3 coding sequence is TGTGCCAGTAGTATCCAGGTCTCTGGGGCCAACGTCCTGACTTTC. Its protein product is CASSIQVSGANVLTF.

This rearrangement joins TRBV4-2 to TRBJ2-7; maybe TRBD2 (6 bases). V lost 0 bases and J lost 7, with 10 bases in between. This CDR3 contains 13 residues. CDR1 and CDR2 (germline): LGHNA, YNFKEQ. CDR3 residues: CASSQEQAGEQYF. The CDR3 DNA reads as TGTGCCAGCAGCCAAGAACAAGCGGGTGAGCAGTACTTC.

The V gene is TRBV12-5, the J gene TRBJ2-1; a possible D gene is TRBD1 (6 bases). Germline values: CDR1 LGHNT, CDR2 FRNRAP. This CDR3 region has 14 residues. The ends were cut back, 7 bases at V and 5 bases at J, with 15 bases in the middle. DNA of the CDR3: TGTGCTAGTGTGGGGACAAAGGATAACAATGAGCAGTTCTTC. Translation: CASVGTKDNNEQFF.

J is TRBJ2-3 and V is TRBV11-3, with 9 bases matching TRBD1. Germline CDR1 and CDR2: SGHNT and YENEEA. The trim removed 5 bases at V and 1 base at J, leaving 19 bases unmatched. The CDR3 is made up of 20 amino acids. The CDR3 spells CASSPRPGQGAPLGTDTQYF. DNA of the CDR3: TGTGCCAGCAGCCCGAGACCGGGACAGGGTGCGCCGTTGGGCACAGATACGCAGTATTTT.

CDR3 loop: CASTLAEGLNQPQHF. DNA of the CDR3: TGTGCCAGCACCTTAGCAGAGGGACTCAATCAGCCCCAGCATTTT. V usage is TRBV28 and J usage is TRBJ1-5, with D possibly matching TRBD1 (5 bases). The CDR3 extends over 15 amino acids. Between the trimmed V and J ends, which lost 7 bases and 3 bases, there was a span of 16 bases. The germline CDR1 and CDR2 sequences are MDHEN and SYDVKM.

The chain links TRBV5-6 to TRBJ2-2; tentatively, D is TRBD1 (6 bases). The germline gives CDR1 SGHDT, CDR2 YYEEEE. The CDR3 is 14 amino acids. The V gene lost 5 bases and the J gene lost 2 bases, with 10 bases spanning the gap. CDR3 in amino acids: CASRRTVNTGELFF. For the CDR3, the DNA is TGTGCCAGCAGGAGGACAGTAAACACCGGGGAGCTGTTTTTT.

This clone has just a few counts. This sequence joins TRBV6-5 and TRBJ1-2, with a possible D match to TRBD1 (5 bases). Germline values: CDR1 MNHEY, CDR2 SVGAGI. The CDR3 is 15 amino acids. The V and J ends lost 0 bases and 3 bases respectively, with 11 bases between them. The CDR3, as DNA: TGTGCCAGCAGTTACTCAATGCAGGGCGACTATGGCTACACCTTC. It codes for CASSYSMQGDYGYTF.

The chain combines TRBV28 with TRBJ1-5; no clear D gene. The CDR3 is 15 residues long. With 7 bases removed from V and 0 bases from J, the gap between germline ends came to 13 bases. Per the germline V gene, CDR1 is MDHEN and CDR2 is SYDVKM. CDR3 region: CASNKGVYSNQPQHF. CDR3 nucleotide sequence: TGTGCCAGCAATAAGGGAGTTTATAGCAATCAGCCCCAGCATTTT.

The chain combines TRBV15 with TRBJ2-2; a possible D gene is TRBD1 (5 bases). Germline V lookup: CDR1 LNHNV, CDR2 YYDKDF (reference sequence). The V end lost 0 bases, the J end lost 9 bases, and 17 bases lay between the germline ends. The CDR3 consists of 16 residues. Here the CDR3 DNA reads TGTGCCACCAGCAGAGATTTGGGGCAGGTCAACCGGGAGCTGTTTTTT. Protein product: CATSRDLGQVNRELFF.

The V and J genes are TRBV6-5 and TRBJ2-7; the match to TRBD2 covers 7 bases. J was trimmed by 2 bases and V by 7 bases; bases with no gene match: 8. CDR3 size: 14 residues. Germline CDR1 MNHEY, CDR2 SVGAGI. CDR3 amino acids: CASIGGRGAYEQYF. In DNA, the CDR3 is TGTGCCAGCATCGGCGGGAGAGGGGCCTACGAGCAGTACTTC.

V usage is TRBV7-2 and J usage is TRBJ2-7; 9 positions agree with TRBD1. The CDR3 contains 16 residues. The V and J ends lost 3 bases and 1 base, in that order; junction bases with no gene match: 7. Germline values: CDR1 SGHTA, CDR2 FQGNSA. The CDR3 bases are TGTGCCAGCAGCTTGGCTCCGGGACAGGGTTCCTACGAGCAGTACTTC. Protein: CASSLAPGQGSYEQYF.

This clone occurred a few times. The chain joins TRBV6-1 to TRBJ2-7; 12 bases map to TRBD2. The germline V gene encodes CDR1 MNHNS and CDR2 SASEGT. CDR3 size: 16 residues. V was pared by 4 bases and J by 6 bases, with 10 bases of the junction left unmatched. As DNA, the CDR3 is TGTGCCAGCAGTGTGGTTCTAGCGGGAGGGCCAGGCGAGCAGTACTTC. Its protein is CASSVVLAGGPGEQYF.

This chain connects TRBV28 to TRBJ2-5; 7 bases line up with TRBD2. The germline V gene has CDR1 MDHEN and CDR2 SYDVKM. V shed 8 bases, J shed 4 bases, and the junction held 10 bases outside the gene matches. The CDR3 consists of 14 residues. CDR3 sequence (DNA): TGTGCCAGCTCGACGGGCGGGAGTTCAGAGACCCAGTACTTC. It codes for CASSTGGSSETQYF.

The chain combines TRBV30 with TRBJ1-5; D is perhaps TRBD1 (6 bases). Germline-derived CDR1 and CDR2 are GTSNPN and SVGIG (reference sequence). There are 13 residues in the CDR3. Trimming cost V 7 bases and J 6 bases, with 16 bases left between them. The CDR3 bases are TGTGCCTCGGGGGGCCAAAACAGTCAGCCCCAGCATTTT. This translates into CASGGQNSQPQHF.

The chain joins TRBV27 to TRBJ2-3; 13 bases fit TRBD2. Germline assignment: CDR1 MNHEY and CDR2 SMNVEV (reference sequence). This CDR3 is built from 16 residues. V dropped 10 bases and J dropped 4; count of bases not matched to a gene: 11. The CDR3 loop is CATCPGTSGIADTQYF. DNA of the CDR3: TGTGCCACTTGCCCCGGGACTAGCGGGATTGCAGATACGCAGTATTTT.

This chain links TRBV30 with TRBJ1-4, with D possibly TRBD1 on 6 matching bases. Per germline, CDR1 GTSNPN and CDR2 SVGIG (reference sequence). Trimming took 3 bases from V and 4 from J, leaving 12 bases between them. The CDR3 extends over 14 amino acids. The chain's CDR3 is CAWSRGAGNEKLFF. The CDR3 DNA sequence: TGTGCCTGGAGCCGGGGGGCGGGTAATGAAAAACTGTTTTTT.

The CDR3 protein is CASSLGQDNEQFF. The CDR3 coding sequence is TGTGCCAGCAGCCTTGGACAGGACAATGAGCAGTTCTTC. The chain has TRBV7-2 and TRBJ2-1, with 7 positions matching TRBD1. The CDR3 is 13 amino acids. The V segment lost 5 bases and the J segment 5 bases; nucleotides outside the gene matches: 3. From germline, CDR1 is SGHTA and CDR2 FQGNSA.

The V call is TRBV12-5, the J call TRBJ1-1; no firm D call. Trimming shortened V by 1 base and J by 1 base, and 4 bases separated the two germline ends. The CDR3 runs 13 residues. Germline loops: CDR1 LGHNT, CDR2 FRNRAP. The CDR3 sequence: CASGLAKNTEAFF. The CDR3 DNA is TGTGCTAGTGGTTTGGCAAAGAACACTGAAGCTTTCTTT.

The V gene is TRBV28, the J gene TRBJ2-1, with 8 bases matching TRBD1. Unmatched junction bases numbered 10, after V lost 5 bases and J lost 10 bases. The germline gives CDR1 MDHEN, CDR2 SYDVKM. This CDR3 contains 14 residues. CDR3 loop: CASSLPGTGREQFF. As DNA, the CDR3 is TGTGCCAGCAGTCTGCCGGGGACAGGCCGCGAGCAGTTCTTC.

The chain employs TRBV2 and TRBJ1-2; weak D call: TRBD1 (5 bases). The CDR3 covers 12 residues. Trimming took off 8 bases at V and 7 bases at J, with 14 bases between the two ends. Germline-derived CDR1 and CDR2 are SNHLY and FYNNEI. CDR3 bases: TGTGCCAGCCGGGCCGGGGGGGGTGGCTACACCTTC. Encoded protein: CASRAGGGGYTF.